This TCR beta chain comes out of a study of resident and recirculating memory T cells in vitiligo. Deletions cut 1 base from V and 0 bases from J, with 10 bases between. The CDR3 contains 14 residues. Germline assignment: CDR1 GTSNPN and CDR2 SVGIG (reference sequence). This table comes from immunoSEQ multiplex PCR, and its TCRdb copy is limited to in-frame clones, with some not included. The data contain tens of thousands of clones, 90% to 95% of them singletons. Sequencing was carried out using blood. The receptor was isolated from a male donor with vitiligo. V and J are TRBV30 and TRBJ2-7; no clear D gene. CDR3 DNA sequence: TGTGCCTGGAGTGGACATACGATCTCCTACGAGCAGTACTTC. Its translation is CAWSGHTISYEQYF.